A single sample is the source of the 3 T cell receptor beta chains below, sequenced in a study of CXCR3-negative and CXCR3-positive naive CD8 T cells. With UMI labels, 5' RACE was used to prepare the TRB cDNA libraries. Reprocessing the 5' RACE reads, TCRdb reports a single entry for every CDR3 protein and omits DNA. In total, the table holds 120,000 to 150,000 distinct CDR3 sequences. These TCRs' antigens remain unknown. Study observations and caveats: CXCR3-positive naive cells had more hydrophobic TRB CDR3s than CXCR3-negative naive cells.

The sample was naive CXCR3+ CD8+ T cells from blood. Regarding subset: CD45RO-CCR7+CD27+CD95- naive CD8+ T cells expressing CXCR3 (TNR3+). The receptors derive from a human donor in good health. Some clones in this sample may be carry-over from other donors' samples.

The J gene is TRBJ2-1, the V gene TRBV24-1. CDR3 size: 16 residues. The V gene's germline CDR1 is KGHDR and CDR2 SFDVKD. This CDR3 is CATSDKVAETYNEQFF.

This chain joins TRBV7-6 and TRBJ1-1. Germline-derived CDR1 and CDR2 are SGHVS and FNYEAQ. The CDR3 has 16 residues. CDR3 in amino acids: CASSFPRGGENTEAFF.

The chain links TRBV7-2 to TRBJ1-1; absent DNA, TCRdb's TRBD1 call cannot be checked. Germline-derived CDR1 and CDR2 are SGHTA and FQGNSA. This CDR3 spans 15 amino acids. CDR3 protein: CASSLPGTPNTEAFF.